This TCR beta chain was recorded in a study of beta chain features in type 1 diabetes. Study-wide results and limits: At VDJ recombination sites, type 1 diabetes patients had fewer insertions and more deleted nucleotides.

The sequenced template was cDNA made from the entire isolated RNA. Some clones are missing from TCRdb's copy, which holds only in-frame ones; the method was immunoSEQ multiplex PCR. The sample shows hundreds of thousands of clones, about 17% of them seen only once. Concerning this clone itself: What it recognizes is unknown.

Germline assignment: CDR1 MNHEY and CDR2 SVGAGI. This CDR3 spans 16 amino acids. V dropped 1 base and J dropped 5 bases, with 15 bases sitting between them. V gene TRBV6-5 combines with J gene TRBJ2-1; D is perhaps TRBD2 (6 bases). The receptor's source is a woman between 18 and 29 years old in good health. Sequenced: naive CD4+ T cells from blood. The CDR3: CASSYFRTMKNNEQFF. CDR3 in DNA: TGTGCCAGCAGTTACTTCAGGACTATGAAGAACAATGAGCAGTTCTTC.